This entry lists 11 T cell receptor beta chains sequenced from one sample in a study of T cells after yellow fever vaccination. Each CDR3 protein gets one entry after TCRdb re-called the 5' RACE reads with MiXCR. Among about 510,000 distinct CDR3 sequences listed, 20% to 25% were seen once. Sequencing was performed on PBMCs, taken roughly 20 days after the first yellow fever vaccination. Receptor source: a man aged 18 to 29 who received the YFV17D yellow fever vaccine.

Only a few counts were recorded for this clonotype. The rearrangement links TRBV5-1 to TRBJ2-1, with D possibly matching TRBD1 (6 bases). CDR3 length: 12 amino acids. CDR1 and CDR2 (germline): SGHRS, YFSETQ. The V end was cut by 4 bases, the J end by 10 bases, with 12 bases between. The CDR3 protein is CASSPDRFEQFF. The DNA for the CDR3 is TGCGCCAGCAGCCCGGACAGATTCGAGCAGTTCTTC. The complete variable domain, with remaining parts taken from reference TRBV5-1 and TRBJ2-1, reads KAGVTQTPRYLIKTRGQQVTLSCSPISGHRSVSWYQQTPGQGLQFLFEYFSETQRNKGNFPGRFSGRQFSNSRSEMNVSTLELGDSALYLCASSPDRFEQFFGPGTRLTVL.

The rearrangement joins TRBV12-3 or TRBV12-4 to TRBJ1-1; D unresolved. This CDR3 comprises 11 residues. The V end was cut by 4 bases, the J end by 8 bases, with 8 bases between. The CDR3 is CASSSSYEAFF. For the CDR3, the DNA is TGTGCCAGCAGTTCCAGTTACGAAGCTTTCTTT.

The genes are TRBV4-2 and TRBJ2-7; D gene unclear. Germline V lookup: CDR1 LGHNA, CDR2 YNFKEQ. The length of the CDR3 is 15 residues. V lost 1 base and J lost 5, with 15 bases in between. The CDR3 here is CASSQAWQLTHEQYF. CDR3 DNA: TGTGCCAGCAGCCAAGCATGGCAGCTTACTCACGAGCAGTACTTC.

This chain links TRBV10-3 with TRBJ2-2, with 7 bases matching TRBD2. Trimming cost V 4 bases and J 4 bases; bases outside gene matches: 3. The CDR3 contains 14 residues. Looked up from germline, CDR1 is ENHRY and CDR2 is SYGVKD. CDR3 sequence reads: CAISGREGTGELFF. In DNA form, the CDR3 reads TGTGCCATCAGTGGAAGGGAGGGCACCGGGGAGCTGTTTTTT.

This chain joins TRBV7-3 and TRBJ2-5; D perhaps matches TRBD1 (6 bases). The germline CDR1 and CDR2 sequences are SGHTA and FQGTGA. This CDR3 has 14 residues. The germline V and J ends were trimmed by 6 bases and 7 bases, with 18 bases remaining between them. The CDR3 DNA reads as TGTGCCAGCAGTCGATACCAGGGGTCAGTGACCCAGTACTTC. Encoded protein: CASSRYQGSVTQYF.

There are a few counts of this clonotype. The rearrangement uses TRBV4-1 and TRBJ2-1, with D perhaps TRBD1 (7 bases). The CDR3 is 17 amino acids. V lost 0 bases, J lost 4 bases, and 16 bases lay in between. In germline, CDR1 is MGHRA, CDR2 YSYEKL. The CDR3 bases are TGCGCCAGCAGCCAAGATGGAGGGGGCCCTATTTACAATGAGCAGTTCTTC. This translates into CASSQDGGGPIYNEQFF.

The V call is TRBV6-2 or TRBV6-3, the J call TRBJ2-7; TRBD1 matches at 7 bases. The V gene end was trimmed by 8 bases and the J gene end by 2 bases; junction bases not matched to a gene: 3. This CDR3 contains 12 residues. Germline V gene sequence: CDR1 MNHEY, CDR2 SVGEGT. This CDR3 is CASGDRAYEQYF. In DNA, the CDR3 is TGTGCCAGCGGAGACAGGGCCTACGAGCAGTACTTC.

The chain has TRBV20-1 and TRBJ2-1; 7 positions agree with TRBD1. The CDR3 is 14 amino acids. Germline V gives CDR1 DFQATT, CDR2 SNEGSKA (reference sequence). The junction had 6 bases not matched to a gene; V was cut back by 6 bases and J by 1 base. This CDR3 is CSATGWGSYNEQFF. DNA for the CDR3: TGCAGTGCGACAGGGTGGGGATCCTACAATGAGCAGTTCTTC.

The V and J genes are TRBV5-1 and TRBJ1-6; D is perhaps TRBD1 (5 bases). V lost 2 bases and J lost 4, with 13 bases in between. This CDR3 has 16 residues. CDR1 and CDR2 from the germline V gene are SGHRS and YFSETQ. DNA for the CDR3: TGCGCCAGCAGCTTAGGAGGGGCAAGGTATAATTCACCCCTCCACTTT. This gives the protein CASSLGGARYNSPLHF.

This chain connects TRBV7-9 to TRBJ1-1; D is possibly TRBD1 (6 bases). The CDR3 consists of 15 residues. V gave up 5 bases and J gave up 1 base, with 14 bases separating them. CDR1 and CDR2 (germline): SEHNR, FQNEAQ (reference sequence). The CDR3 loop reads CASSKIRQENTEAFF. The DNA of the CDR3 is TGTGCCAGCAGCAAAATTAGACAGGAGAACACTGAAGCTTTCTTT.

This clonotype appeared a few times. The chain links TRBV6-1 to TRBJ1-6; D is uncertain. Germline V gene lookup returns CDR1 MNHNS and CDR2 SASEGT. V was pared by 6 bases and J by 10 bases, with 22 bases between. CDR3 length: 16 residues. The CDR3 DNA follows: TGTGCCAGCAGCTGGGATGAAAACGATAGGCGGTCACCCCTCCACTTT. As protein: CASSWDENDRRSPLHF.